The clone carrying this TCR beta chain was detected a few times. Its antigen is not identified. The sample comes from a study of T cells after yellow fever vaccination. TCRdb passed the 5' RACE reads through MiXCR, listing each CDR3 protein once. The table records under 550,000 distinct CDR3 sequences, less than 25% of them present only once. Findings and limits, study-wide: Weaker, the secondary response had a peak occurring faster, on day 5 versus 15. Boosting was followed by the reappearance of most primary-vaccination clones (roughly 96% CD4, about 88% CD8).

The sample consisted of PBMCs, taken approximately 20 days after the first yellow fever vaccination. The receptor comes from a man aged 18 to 30 who received the YFV17D yellow fever vaccine.

The CDR3 coding sequence is TGTGCCTGGAGTGACAAAACGTCGGGTTTGGGTTCACCCCTCCACTTT. Translation gives CAWSDKTSGLGSPLHF. V gene TRBV30 combines with J gene TRBJ1-6, with unresolved D. The V and J ends lost 1 base and 9 bases respectively, with 19 bases between them. The CDR3 sequence is 16 residues long. Per the germline V gene, CDR1 is GTSNPN and CDR2 is SVGIG (reference sequence).